These 9 T cell receptor beta chains came from one sample sequenced in a study of blood T cells in healthy people across ages. A second about 7 to 11 cycle PCR used barcoded and J-beta primers. MiXCR was run by TCRdb on the 5' RACE reads, yielding one entry per CDR3 protein. The sample contains about 680,000 distinct CDR3 sequences, about 52% of which appear only once. Sequenced sample: blood. The source is a woman aged 55-70 years in good health.

V and J are TRBV7-9 and TRBJ2-7; 8 nucleotides match TRBD1. Germline CDR1 SEHNR, CDR2 FQNEAQ (reference sequence). The CDR3 sequence is 16 residues long. Trimming cost V 5 bases and J 2 bases; bases outside gene matches: 11. This CDR3 is CASSARGTGLTYEQYF. The CDR3 DNA follows: TGTGCCAGCAGCGCCCGCGGGACAGGCCTAACCTACGAGCAGTACTTC.

The chain couples TRBV28 to TRBJ1-2; D ambiguous. CDR1 is MDHEN, CDR2 SYDVKM, per germline. This CDR3 is built from 12 residues. V lost 6 bases to trimming and J lost 4 bases, with 9 bases between them. The CDR3 protein is CASRMESYGYTF. The CDR3 DNA reads TGTGCCAGCAGAATGGAAAGCTATGGCTACACCTTC.

This chain connects TRBV4-1 to TRBJ1-2; D not resolved. The CDR3 is 14 amino acids. Trimming left V 4 bases short and J 2 bases short, with 11 bases between. Germline V lookup: CDR1 MGHRA, CDR2 YSYEKL. CDR3 sequence: CASSLDVYNYGYTF. The CDR3 DNA is TGCGCCAGCAGCCTGGACGTATACAACTATGGCTACACCTTC.

The chain combines TRBV6-2 or TRBV6-3 with TRBJ2-7; 7 positions agree with TRBD1. The J call may be faulty, since TRBJ2-5 better matches the DNA end. The CDR3 contains 13 residues. CDR1 is MNHEY, CDR2 SVGEGT, per germline. CDR3 protein: CASSYKGAKTQYF. The CDR3 DNA reads as TGTGCCAGCAGTTACAAGGGGGCTAAGACCCAGTACTTC.

The count of this clonotype is one. The gene calls are TRBV5-6 and TRBJ1-1; D is possibly TRBD1 (6 bases). The germline gives CDR1 SGHDT, CDR2 YYEEEE. The CDR3 contains 15 residues. Trimming cost V 1 base and J 3 bases, with 13 bases left between them. The CDR3 here is CASSLLQGGDTEAFF. The CDR3 DNA is TGTGCCAGCAGCTTGCTACAGGGAGGCGACACTGAAGCTTTCTTT.

This clonotype was seen a single time. The chain combines TRBV20-1 with TRBJ1-2; TRBD1 aligns across 8 bases. The V gene end was trimmed by 1 base and the J gene end by 6 bases; junction bases not matched to a gene: 7. Germline-derived CDR1 and CDR2 are DFQATT and SNEGSKA (reference sequence). This CDR3 comprises 14 residues. The CDR3: CSARANSGGDGYTF. CDR3 sequence (DNA): TGCAGTGCTAGAGCTAATTCAGGGGGCGATGGCTACACCTTC.

The V call is TRBV15, the J call TRBJ2-1; D is unclear. Germline V lookup: CDR1 LNHNV, CDR2 YYDKDF (reference sequence). The V end lost 0 bases, the J end lost 7 bases, and 10 bases lay between the germline ends. The CDR3 has 14 amino acids. The CDR3 here is CATSREVKGNEQFF. The CDR3 DNA reads as TGTGCCACCAGCAGAGAAGTAAAGGGAAATGAGCAGTTCTTC.

This chain links TRBV5-1 with TRBJ1-6; 8 nucleotides agree with TRBD1. V dropped 2 bases and J dropped 5; count of bases not matched to a gene: 6. There are 16 residues in the CDR3. Germline V lookup: CDR1 SGHRS, CDR2 YFSETQ. CDR3 residues: CASSFLPGGNNSPLHF. The CDR3 coding sequence is TGCGCCAGCAGCTTCCTCCCAGGGGGCAATAATTCACCCCTCCACTTT.

The chain links TRBV7-2 to TRBJ1-2; D perhaps matches TRBD1 (6 bases). Germline V CDR1 and CDR2: SGHTA, FQGNSA. This CDR3 region has 15 residues. V dropped 1 base and J dropped 2 bases, with 11 bases sitting between them. In nucleotides, the CDR3 is TGTGCCAGCAGCTTAGTTGCAGGGGAAAACTATGGCTACACCTTC. Its translation is CASSLVAGENYGYTF.